This T cell receptor beta chain was identified in a study of long-term antiretroviral therapy in people with HIV. About the study: About a decade before 2015, the earliest samples were taken when ART was typically delayed.

Each sample contained roughly 0.85-10 million cryopreserved PBMC, thawed before DNA extraction. V was trimmed by 4 bases and J by 1 base, leaving 11 bases between them. CDR1 and CDR2 (germline): SEHNR, FQNEAQ (reference sequence). The CDR3 totals 14 residues. immunoSEQ v3.0 was run at survey level. Method: immunoSEQ multiplex PCR; TCRdb's copy keeps in-frame clones and lacks some. The data show some 33,000 clones, almost 85% seen once. The sequences come from unsorted PBMCs, collected 0.6 years after starting antiretroviral therapy. The V call is TRBV7-9, the J call TRBJ2-7, with no clear D. The origin of this receptor is a young man with HIV. The CDR3 region has the DNA TGTGCCAGCAGCTCATGGACCGCTTCCTACGAGCAGTACTTC. Its protein product is CASSSWTASYEQYF.